This T cell receptor (beta chain) emerged from a study of blood T cell repertoires in COVID-19. The V gene's germline CDR1 is MNHEY and CDR2 SMNVEV (reference sequence). The V segment lost 4 bases and the J segment 7 bases; nucleotides outside the gene matches: 6. CDR3 length equals 15 residues. Profiling relied on immunoSEQ multiplex PCR, and the TCRdb table lists in-frame clones only, not all of them. The repertoire consists of about 120,000 clones, with about nine tenths occurring once and the leading ten covering about 1.9%. The sequenced sample was peripheral blood. V usage is TRBV27 and J usage is TRBJ2-1; 11 nucleotides align to TRBD2. The clonotype originates from a human donor with active COVID-19. The donor label of this sample is uncertain. The DNA for the CDR3 is TGTGCCAGCAGTTCAGACCGGACTAGCGGGAATGAGCAGTTCTTC. Its translation is CASSSDRTSGNEQFF.